This T cell receptor beta chain was profiled in a study of blood T cells in healthy people across ages. Study-wide findings and caveats: It was not possible, with unsorted PBMCs, to conclusively compare naive and antigen-experienced cells. Observed TCR beta diversity per million T cells went down as age went up. This fall followed a roughly linear course with age.

With a J-beta primer mix and a sample-barcoded 5' primer, a second PCR ran roughly 6 to 11 cycles. Tagging of each cDNA molecule was performed by a template-switch adaptor with 12 random nucleotides. Each CDR3 protein is one row after TCRdb ran MiXCR on the 5' RACE reads. The sample carries fewer than 1.5 million distinct CDR3 sequences, roughly 40% recorded once. Concerning this clonotype: Its specificity is unknown.

The CDR3 has 15 residues. V shed 6 bases and J shed 1 base, with 18 bases lying between them. Germline loops: CDR1 DFQATT, CDR2 SNEGSKA (reference sequence). This TCR derives from a woman aged 18-29 years in good health. Input material: blood. The J gene is TRBJ2-5, the V gene TRBV20-1, with D unclear. In DNA form, the CDR3 reads TGCAGTGCCTCGGGTCAAGTTAACCTCCAAGAGACCCAGTACTTC. It translates to CSASGQVNLQETQYF.